Detailed here is one T cell receptor (beta chain). This clone was counted a single time. Its recognized antigen is unknown. Per-base quality was not reported, and no clone a single base away is much larger than it. The data were taken from a study of neoadjuvant anti-PD-1 for oral cavity cancer (dated by TCRdb to about 2021). About the study as a whole: Before curative-intent surgical resection, most patients were given three to four biweekly doses of nivolumab at 3 mg/kg. Patients who did not progress were given a fourth nivolumab dose at about day 43 and had definitive surgical resection on days 50-56. Patients with complete response, partial response or stable disease by RECIST 1.1 were defined as responders, whereas patients with progression were defined as non-responders. An approximately 33% response rate was observed in the parent correlative cohort, in which around 13 patients were included.

General conclusions and limits of the study: Higher pretreatment blood TCRbeta clonality and lower post-treatment tumor TCRbeta clonality were correlated with higher pretreatment blood Treg/Th17 ratios. TCR analyses included only a few patients per response group, and the authors called for larger cohorts for validation. After neoadjuvant nivolumab, T cell clonality (Gini index) in PBMCs was significantly higher in non-responders than in responders.

For deep sequencing of PBMC libraries, mostly about 480 ng of input genomic DNA was used, and six replicates were run per sample. The immunoSEQ hsTCRbeta kit was used to prepare TCRbeta libraries, following the manufacturer's instructions. The finished libraries were brought together in one pool at approximately 3 nM, which was then read using an Illumina NovaSeq 6000 S4 flow cell. The authors processed their data as follows. Raw data preprocessing and quality control were performed with the immunoSEQ Analyzer. The analysis was limited to productive rearrangements, and each clonotype was defined by a unique CDR3 amino acid sequence. Repertoire clonality was estimated as the Gini-Simpson index, which was calculated using the R package tcR. Student's t test was used to compare Gini indices, and Pearson correlation was used to assess associations with tumor size change. The clones in this table, taken by TCRdb from immuneACCESS, are in-frame only. Not every clone is retained; where verified, under half of the shortfall comes from an unresolved V gene, and the cause of the rest is unknown. That table supplies the V and J calls and clone size; D and trimming were determined from the DNA. The sample includes some 66,000 clones, with more than 70% observed a single time. The ten largest clones add up to approximately 3% of the sample.

From a lookup of the germline V gene (reference sequence), CDR1 and CDR2 are MNHNY and SVGAGI. Inclusive of the bounding cysteine and phenylalanine, the CDR3 is 14 residues long. Only the CDR3 DNA is retained, 42 bases long and in frame from the first base. V and J are truncated by 2 bases and 7 bases respectively, leaving an intervening sequence of 14 bases. Read against the paper, the sample's time point label means: before neoadjuvant nivolumab. The patients had newly diagnosed stage II-IVA oral cavity squamous cell carcinoma and had not received any prior systemic or radiation treatment. Everyone in the cohort had locally advanced, HPV-negative oral cavity squamous cell carcinoma. No culture maintenance or expansion was done, as the peripheral blood mononuclear cells went straight to analysis. The samples were drawn from a longitudinal correlative study tied to a single-arm phase II trial testing neoadjuvant nivolumab in oral cavity squamous cell carcinoma. Subject-matched pre- and post-treatment PBMCs and tumors from three responders and three non-responders underwent genomic DNA-based TCRbeta sequencing. Peripheral blood mononuclear cells were collected before nivolumab treatment and were collected again after treatment, at the time of surgery. The Maxwell RSC DNA from Cells kit was used to extract genomic DNA from PBMCs.

The sequenced sample was PBMCs, obtained before nivolumab (anti-PD-1) treatment. The clonotype comes from a person aged 35-80 years with oral cavity squamous cell carcinoma. This sequence uses TRBV6-6 and TRBJ1-2, with an unclear D gene assignment. The base sequence is TGTGCCAGCAGTTACGGTGACTGGGCGGGTGGCTACACCTTC. It specifies CASSYGDWAGGYTF.